The 12 T cell receptor beta chains presented below share a single source sample, sequenced in a study of T cell repertoires in cytomegalovirus infection. TCRdb re-derived calls from the reads in MiXCR, one entry per CDR3 protein. This sample has about 360,000 distinct CDR3 sequences, with less than 20% found just once. The sample taken for sequencing was PBMCs. The receptor set was obtained from a human donor in good health (CMV status not recorded). Some clones in this sample may be carry-over from other donors' samples.

This clonotype was observed a handful of times. The chain joins TRBV5-1 to TRBJ2-2; D is perhaps TRBD1 (6 bases). The V end was cut by 3 bases, the J end by 0 bases, with 12 bases between. The germline V gene has CDR1 SGHRS and CDR2 YFSETQ. The CDR3 length is 16 residues. In nucleotides, the CDR3 is TGCGCCAGCAGCTCCCTGGACAGCACGAACACCGGGGAGCTGTTTTTT. As protein: CASSSLDSTNTGELFF.

A few counts support this clonotype. The V and J genes are TRBV29-1 and TRBJ1-2, with D perhaps TRBD1 (6 bases). Germline CDR1 is SQVTM and CDR2 is ANQGSEA. V was pared by 4 bases and J by 8 bases, with 23 bases between. The CDR3 consists of 15 residues. The CDR3, as DNA: TGCAGCGTTGCCTGGGAGGGGGTAGTGATCAGCGGCTACACCTTC. Amino acid sequence: CSVAWEGVVISGYTF. Complete variable domain (other parts from reference TRBV29-1 and TRBJ1-2): SAVISQKPSRDICQRGTSLTIQCQVDSQVTMMFWYRQQPGQSLTLIATANQGSEATYESGFVIDKFPISRPNLTFSTLTVSNMSPEDSSIYLCSVAWEGVVISGYTFGSGTRLTVV.

This clonotype occurred once. A much larger clone differs by one base, so this may be a read error. The chain couples TRBV25-1 to TRBJ2-5; D is undetermined. This CDR3 is built from 13 residues. The germline V gene encodes CDR1 MGHDK and CDR2 SYGVNS. The DNA of the CDR3 is TGTGCCAGCAGTGAATTCAGCCAAGAGACCCGGTACTTC. Protein sequence: CASSEFSQETRYF.

This clonotype was observed a few times. CDR3 in DNA: TGTGCCAGCAGGGGACACTTCCTTGAAAAACTGTTTTTT. It is translated as CASRGHFLEKLFF. This rearrangement joins TRBV5-5 to TRBJ1-4; TRBD1 might be the D (6 bases). This CDR3 comprises 13 residues. Germline CDR1 is SGHKS and CDR2 is YYEKEE (reference sequence). V shed 5 bases and J shed 7 bases, with 12 bases lying between them.

The rearrangement links TRBV18 to TRBJ1-1; D is perhaps TRBD1 (5 bases). Trimming took 0 bases from V and 1 from J, leaving 15 bases between them. Germline V gene lookup returns CDR1 KGHSH and CDR2 LQKENI. CDR3 length: 17 amino acids. CDR3 sequence (DNA): TGTGCCAGCTCACCACCCGGGCGGGGGGGGAAGAACACTGAAGCTTTCTTT. Protein product: CASSPPGRGGKNTEAFF.

V gene TRBV28 combines with J gene TRBJ1-5; D remains ambiguous. V gave up 6 bases and J gave up 6 bases, with 9 bases separating them. The germline V gene has CDR1 MDHEN and CDR2 SYDVKM. The CDR3 covers 12 residues. For the CDR3, the DNA is TGTGCCAGCAGCCTCTGGAGTCAGCCCCAGCATTTT. It specifies CASSLWSQPQHF.

This clonotype has just a few counts. The genes are TRBV6-2 or TRBV6-3 and TRBJ1-1; perhaps TRBD1 as D (6 bases). Germline-derived CDR1 and CDR2 are MNHEY and SVGEGT. Trimming stripped 5 bases from V and 4 bases from J, with 20 bases between. CDR3 length: 16 amino acids. CDR3: CASSKGPGARFTEAFF. The CDR3 DNA reads TGTGCCAGCAGTAAAGGACCAGGGGCCCGGTTCACTGAAGCTTTCTTT.

This clonotype appeared many times. The J gene is TRBJ2-7, the V gene TRBV6-2 or TRBV6-3; a possible D gene is TRBD1 (5 bases). The CDR3 totals 15 residues. The V and J ends lost 4 bases and 4 bases respectively, with 17 bases between them. Germline values: CDR1 MNHEY, CDR2 SVGEGT. DNA of the CDR3: TGTGCCAGCAGTTCTGGGCACCTTGGGGCTTACGAGCAGTACTTC. Translating it yields CASSSGHLGAYEQYF.

Turning to this clonotype: Germline and junction disagree at one end, which may indicate a read error. V gene TRBV7-6 combines with J gene TRBJ2-5; D remains unclear. In germline, CDR1 is SGHVS, CDR2 FNYEAQ. The CDR3 is 14 residues long. CDR3 in DNA: TGTACCAGCAGCTTGGCGCCTACTGGAGAGACCCAGTACTTC. Amino acids: CTSSLAPTGETQYF.

This clonotype showed up many times. The chain is built from TRBV7-9 and TRBJ1-5; TRBD1 is a possible D gene (6 bases). Per the germline V gene, CDR1 is SEHNR and CDR2 is FQNEAQ (reference sequence). This CDR3 region has 13 residues. V was clipped by 5 bases and J by 5 bases, with 10 bases between them. DNA for the CDR3: TGTGCCAGCAGCCCGGACAGTTATCAGCCCCAGCATTTT. Protein: CASSPDSYQPQHF.

This clonotype was seen more than once but under ten times. This chain uses TRBV20-1 with TRBJ2-7, with 9 positions matching TRBD2. The CDR3 length is 16 residues. J was trimmed by 5 bases and V by 1 base; bases with no gene match: 12. The germline gives CDR1 DFQATT, CDR2 SNEGSKA (reference sequence). The CDR3 here is CSARVGVAGVRDEQYF. In nucleotides, the CDR3 is TGCAGTGCTAGAGTGGGGGTAGCGGGAGTTAGGGACGAGCAGTACTTC.

DNA for the CDR3: TGTGCCAGCGGAAAACAGGGCTGGGGAAGGCGGCCCCAGCATTTT. This encodes CASGKQGWGRRPQHF. The gene calls are TRBV5-6 and TRBJ1-5, with D possibly TRBD1 on 6 matching bases. The length of the CDR3 is 15 residues. CDR1 is SGHDT, CDR2 YYEEEE, per germline. V lost 7 bases to trimming and J lost 9 bases, with 23 bases between them.